This T cell receptor (beta chain) is drawn from a study of T cell changes during pregnancy in multiple sclerosis. Germline V CDR1 and CDR2: WSHSY, SAAADI. The CDR3 runs 16 residues. V was trimmed by 4 bases and J by 2 bases, leaving 18 bases between them. TCRdb's copy holds only in-frame clones and misses some; the assay was immunoSEQ multiplex PCR. Found here are 36,000 or so clones, 70% to 90% of them singletons; the top ten hold roughly 12%. The sequenced sample was CD8+ T cells from peripheral blood mononuclear cells, obtained in the third trimester of pregnancy. The chain uses TRBV10-2 and TRBJ2-7; a weak D match, TRBD2 (5 bases). This TCR derives from a female donor with multiple sclerosis, enrolled in a pregnancy study. CDR3 amino acids: CASSALGIANTYEQYF. CDR3 nucleotides: TGCGCCAGCAGTGCGTTGGGAATAGCGAACACCTACGAGCAGTACTTC.